Reported below is one TCR beta chain. The data originate from a study of T cell responses to AZD1222 COVID-19 vaccine. Deletions cut 3 bases from V and 5 bases from J, with 8 bases between. The CDR3 is 14 residues long. Germline CDR1 is MRHNA and CDR2 is SNTAGT. Measured with immunoSEQ multiplex PCR; TCRdb has only the in-frame clones, and not every one. Altogether about 190,000 clones are present, almost 95% being singletons, with the ten largest covering roughly a tenth. V and J are TRBV6-4 and TRBJ1-6; D is uncertain. The sequencing here drew on peripheral blood, taken on day 0 of AZD1222 vaccination. This receptor was identified in an adult in good health. CDR3 sequence (DNA): TGTGCCAGCAGTGAGGGGAGGGATAATTCACCCCTCCACTTT. As protein: CASSEGRDNSPLHF.